A single sample is the source of the 15 T cell receptor beta chains below, sequenced in a study of shared clonotypes between healthy human individuals. Some clones are missing from TCRdb's copy, which holds only in-frame ones; the method was immunoSEQ multiplex PCR. The sample contains more than 550,000 clones, roughly 72% of which appear only once. The sample was memory CD4+ T cells sorted from blood. The sample's subset: CD45RA-negative fraction. Receptor source: a woman younger than 45 in good health.

The chain couples TRBV5-1 to TRBJ2-5; TRBD2 agrees at 7 bases. With 6 bases clipped from V and 3 bases from J, the junction kept 8 bases outside the gene matches. CDR3 length equals 14 residues. From germline, CDR1 is SGHRS and CDR2 YFSETQ. The CDR3 region has the DNA TGCGCCAGCAACCTAGCGGTGGGGGAAGAGACCCAGTACTTC. Its translation is CASNLAVGEETQYF. The whole variable domain, filled in from reference TRBV5-1 and TRBJ2-5, reads KAGVTQTPRYLIKTRGQQVTLSCSPISGHRSVSWYQQTPGQGLQFLFEYFSETQRNKGNFPGRFSGRQFSNSRSEMNVSTLELGDSALYLCASNLAVGEETQYFGPGTRLLVL.

The chain joins TRBV6-6 to TRBJ2-7, with D perhaps TRBD2 (5 bases). Germline lookup yields CDR1 MNHNY and CDR2 SVGAGI (reference sequence). The CDR3 is 14 amino acids. V was clipped by 4 bases and J by 4 bases, with 14 bases between them. CDR3 amino acids: CASSSASRHYEQYF. CDR3 nucleotides: TGTGCCAGCAGTTCGGCTAGCAGACATTACGAGCAGTACTTC.

The V call is TRBV14, the J call TRBJ2-2; D could derive from TRBD1 or TRBD2 (5 bases each). The CDR3 has 20 amino acids. V lost 1 base and J 3 bases, leaving 24 bases between the germline ends. Germline CDR1 is SGHDN and CDR2 is FVKESK. CDR3 bases: TGTGCCAGCAGCCAAGGAAGCGGCAGGGTTAGGGCATTGGACACCGGGGAGCTGTTTTTT. Encoded protein: CASSQGSGRVRALDTGELFF.

The chain joins TRBV6-5 to TRBJ2-1; TRBD2 matches at 7 bases. The V and J ends lost 0 bases and 7 bases, in that order; junction bases with no gene match: 9. The length of the CDR3 is 16 residues. Germline CDR1 MNHEY, CDR2 SVGAGI. CDR3 nucleotides: TGTGCCAGCAGTTACTCTTTCCGGGACTATGCGAATGAGCAGTTCTTC. This codes for CASSYSFRDYANEQFF.

This sequence joins TRBV19 and TRBJ1-5, with D hard to call. Germline loops: CDR1 LNHDA, CDR2 SQIVND (reference sequence). V lost 6 bases, J lost 6 bases, and 21 bases lay in between. The CDR3 is 16 residues long. The CDR3 reads CASRTDFQLSGQPQHF. The DNA of the CDR3 is TGTGCCAGTAGAACAGACTTTCAATTATCGGGTCAGCCCCAGCATTTT.

The J gene is TRBJ2-3, the V gene TRBV7-9; 8 bases fit TRBD1. Trimming took 5 bases from V and 6 from J; bases not matched to a gene: 7. This CDR3 is built from 14 residues. Germline lookup yields CDR1 SEHNR and CDR2 FQNEAQ (reference sequence). The CDR3 coding sequence is TGTGCCAGCAGCCAACGACAGGGGTGGGATACGCAGTATTTT. The encoded protein is CASSQRQGWDTQYF.

V and J are TRBV11-2 and TRBJ2-7; D unresolved. CDR3 length: 14 amino acids. From germline, CDR1 is SGHAT and CDR2 FQNNGV. Trimming took 1 base from V and 7 from J, leaving 14 bases between them. In DNA form, the CDR3 reads TGTGCCAGCAGCTTAGTTGGGGAAATGCTTGAGCAGTACTTC. This codes for CASSLVGEMLEQYF.

V gene TRBV18 combines with J gene TRBJ2-3; TRBD2 matches at 7 bases. V gave up 4 bases and J gave up 3 bases; unmatched junction bases: 4. The CDR3 spans 14 residues. CDR1 is KGHSH and CDR2 is LQKENI in the germline V gene. The CDR3 protein is CASSRTRETDTQYF. The CDR3 coding sequence is TGTGCCAGCTCACGGACTAGGGAGACAGATACGCAGTATTTT. Full variable domain (rest looked up from reference TRBV18 and TRBJ2-3): NAGVMQNPRHLVRRRGQEARLRCSPMKGHSHVYWYRQLPEEGLKFMVYLQKENIIDESGMPKERFSAEFPKEGPSILRIQQVVRGDSAAYFCASSRTRETDTQYFGPGTRLTVL.

The genes are TRBV6-5 and TRBJ1-1, with TRBD1 identical over 7 bases. This CDR3 region has 16 residues. The J segment lost 0 bases and the V segment lost 4 bases, leaving 8 bases of the junction unmatched. Germline V gene lookup returns CDR1 MNHEY and CDR2 SVGAGI. Written as DNA, the CDR3 is TGTGCCAGCAGTTTCCGACAGGGTAGCATGAACACTGAAGCTTTCTTT. This sequence encodes CASSFRQGSMNTEAFF.

This rearrangement joins TRBV5-1 to TRBJ1-5; D possibly corresponds to TRBD1 (5 bases). Per germline, CDR1 SGHRS and CDR2 YFSETQ. The CDR3 covers 15 residues. Trimming cost V 4 bases and J 2 bases, with 13 bases left between them. The CDR3 nucleotides read TGCGCCAGCAGCATGACAGCCGGGGGCAATCAGCCCCAGCATTTT. Translation: CASSMTAGGNQPQHF.

This chain connects TRBV23-1 to TRBJ2-7; D possibly corresponds to TRBD1 (5 bases). TRBV23-1 is an open reading frame whose function is uncertain. This CDR3 spans 16 amino acids. Trimming stripped 1 base from V and 6 bases from J, with 19 bases between. The CDR3 loop is CASSQYCQGGGAEQYF. CDR3 DNA: TGCGCCAGCAGTCAATACTGCCAGGGTGGTGGCGCCGAGCAGTACTTC.

For this clone: A much larger clone sits a single nucleotide away, making a read error possible. The V gene is TRBV16, the J gene TRBJ2-3; either TRBD1 or TRBD2 may fit D (5 bases each). V lost 4 bases and J 5 bases, leaving 7 bases between the germline ends. Germline V gene data show CDR1 as KGHSY and CDR2 as FQNENV. This CDR3 has 12 residues. The CDR3, as DNA: TGTGCCAGCAGCCCGAGGGGAGATACGCAGTATTTT. It yields the protein CASSPRGDTQYF.

This clone was recorded only once. In nucleotides, the CDR3 is TGTGCCAGCTCACCCGCGACCTTAGGCAGCGAGCAGTACTTC. This gives the protein CASSPATLGSEQYF. The chain is built from TRBV18 and TRBJ2-7; D is ambiguous. The V and J ends lost 3 bases and 6 bases respectively, with 15 bases between them. This CDR3 spans 14 amino acids. CDR1 is KGHSH, CDR2 LQKENI, per germline.

The V call is TRBV25-1, the J call TRBJ2-3; TRBD2 matches at 7 bases. Germline trimming cut 1 base from V and 0 bases from J; bases unmatched to any gene: 4. This CDR3 is 16 amino acids long. Germline values: CDR1 MGHDK, CDR2 SYGVNS. The CDR3 here is CASSELQRDSTDTQYF. The CDR3 bases are TGTGCCAGCAGTGAATTGCAGCGGGACAGCACAGATACGCAGTATTTT.

This clone was counted once. The chain carries TRBV7-9 and TRBJ2-7; possible D gene TRBD1, 6 bases. The germline gives CDR1 SEHNR, CDR2 FQNEAQ (reference sequence). Trimming removed 5 bases at V and 5 bases at J, with 13 bases between. This CDR3 is 13 amino acids long. The CDR3 spells CASSTWDIDEQYF. DNA for the CDR3: TGTGCCAGCAGCACCTGGGACATTGACGAGCAGTACTTC.